This note documents a single T cell receptor (beta chain) sequence. The target of this receptor is not known. Base qualities are not at hand, and no much larger clone is one base apart. Patients with autoimmune disease history or receiving systemic immunosuppression were excluded from the trial. In every dose cohort, peripheral blood was drawn for TCR sequencing at baseline, cycle 4 day 1, and cycle 7 day 1. Samples came from an open-label, multicenter, first-in-human phase I dose-escalation trial of ivuxolimab. Adults with locally advanced or metastatic head and neck squamous cell, hepatocellular, melanoma or renal cell carcinoma were enrolled in the trial. Before TCR sequencing, CD4+ T cells and CD8+ T cells from peripheral blood were sorted into separate populations. The source of the sample is a study of OX40 agonist ivuxolimab in advanced cancers. In the study overall: Ivuxolimab, which targeted the costimulatory receptor OX40 (CD134), was an agonistic, fully human IgG2 monoclonal antibody. Intravenous ivuxolimab was administered to patients every 2 weeks at six dose levels: 0.01, 0.1, 0.3, 1.5, 3 and 10 mg/kg. Of the approximately 54 dose-escalation patients, hepatocellular carcinoma was present in around 19, melanoma in approximately 15, renal cell carcinoma in 9 and head and neck cancer in 9. In the dose-escalation cohort, approximately 83% of patients were male, and the mean age was roughly 60 years with a range of about 20 to 80. Patients were allowed to have had prior anti-PD-1, anti-PD-L1 or anti-CTLA-4 therapy, and 30% to 50% of the dose-escalation patients had previously received checkpoint inhibitors. Partial responses occurred in three dose-escalation patients: two with cutaneous melanoma and one with hepatocellular carcinoma. The point of sequencing TCRbeta in the periphery was to test whether ivuxolimab changed TCR sequence diversity and drove clonal T-cell expansion. The monotherapy dose-escalation portion (N of about 50 patients) of the phase I ivuxolimab trial is reported in the paper.

Beyond this particular receptor, the publication reports: Low levels of normalized T-cell clonal expansion were also seen in some nonresponding patients. After ivuxolimab, CD8+ T cells had more expanded clones than CD4+ T cells on average. Partial responders in the 0.1-3.0 mg/kg groups had among the lowest normalized peripheral clonal expansion, especially among CD8+ T cells. At doses of 0.1 to 3.0 mg/kg, clonal expansion of both CD4+ and CD8+ T cells in blood was seen between baseline and week 6. Which antigens the clonally expanded peripheral T cells were specific for was not determined.

To sequence the TCRbeta CDR3 region, genomic DNA was isolated from the sorted cells. The immunoSEQ Assay was used for sequencing of TCRbeta CDR3 regions. TCRdb provides this immuneACCESS table in a form limited to in-frame rearrangements. Some clones are lacking; in checked studies, under half of them reflect an unresolved V gene, and why the rest are absent is not known. The sample table records tens of thousands of clones; 83% of these occur just once. The ten largest clones take up 45% to 55% of the sample. The CDR3 runs 15 residues from the cysteine to the phenylalanine. Solely the CDR3 DNA is kept, with 45 bases framed from the first base. CDR1 and CDR2 (SGHDT, YYEEEE) derive from the germline V gene. Trimmed from V: 2 bases; trimmed from J: 8 bases; junction bases lacking a gene match: 8.

The sample was CD4+ or CD8+ T cells sorted from blood, taken in a trial of the OX40 agonist ivuxolimab. The TCR comes from an adult with an advanced solid tumor such as melanoma, head and neck, liver or kidney cancer. Here the chain combines TRBV5-6 and TRBJ2-1; 9 nucleotides in the junction match TRBD2. The sequence in DNA is TGTGCCAGCAGCTTAGGCGGGGGGGCCGGGGATGAGCAGTTCTTC. Translated, this is CASSLGGGAGDEQFF.